Each of the 9 T cell receptor beta chains below was sequenced from the same sample in a study of blood T cell repertoires in COVID-19. Here immunoSEQ multiplex PCR was the method, and the copy in TCRdb shows in-frame clones only, minus some. The profile covers over 150,000 clones, with about four fifths appearing a single time and 15% to 20% taken by the ten largest. Sequencing used peripheral blood. These receptor sequences come from a woman in her 70s who had recovered from COVID-19.

In regard to this clone: An end of the junction does not agree with germline; a read error may underlie this. The chain joins TRBV2 to TRBJ2-4; D possibly corresponds to TRBD2 (6 bases). Germline V gene data show CDR1 as SNHLY and CDR2 as FYNNEI. The CDR3 spans 12 residues. CDR3 sequence: CASSPGVRGPRF. The CDR3 DNA is TGTGCCAGCAGCCCCGGGGTGCGGGGCCCAAGGTTC.

This clone came up once. The DNA for the CDR3 is TGTGCCAGCTCACCGAGGACTAGCGGAAAAAGCGAGCAGTTCTTC. Translation: CASSPRTSGKSEQFF. V usage is TRBV18 and J usage is TRBJ2-1; TRBD2 aligns across 10 bases. The CDR3 covers 15 residues. Germline CDR1 and CDR2: KGHSH and LQKENI. The trim removed 3 bases at V and 10 bases at J, leaving 9 bases unmatched.

This clone was seen a handful of times. V gene TRBV5-1 combines with J gene TRBJ2-7; D is ambiguous. CDR3 size: 13 residues. CDR1 is SGHRS, CDR2 YFSETQ, per germline. The germline V and J ends were trimmed by 0 bases and 0 bases, with 4 bases remaining between them. The CDR3 reads CASSLGSSYEQYF. Written as DNA, the CDR3 is TGCGCCAGCAGCTTGGGCAGCTCCTACGAGCAGTACTTC.

The sample holds one count of this clone. V gene TRBV11-2 combines with J gene TRBJ2-1; 7 bases align to TRBD2. This CDR3 region has 13 residues. Germline lookup yields CDR1 SGHAT and CDR2 FQNNGV. Trimming took 4 bases from V and 12 from J; bases not matched to a gene: 9. The CDR3 loop reads CASSSEWGRGQFF. CDR3 sequence (DNA): TGTGCCAGCAGCTCAGAATGGGGGAGGGGGCAGTTCTTC.

The chain links TRBV5-1 to TRBJ1-5, with D tentatively TRBD1 (5 bases). V was trimmed by 5 bases and J by 8 bases, leaving 20 bases between them. This CDR3 is 15 amino acids long. The germline V gene has CDR1 SGHRS and CDR2 YFSETQ. The CDR3 region is CASRLQGLLEEPQHF. CDR3 coding DNA: TGCGCCAGCAGACTCCAGGGACTCCTGGAGGAGCCCCAGCATTTT.

The V call is TRBV12-3 or TRBV12-4, the J call TRBJ1-2; D uncertain. The CDR3 consists of 13 residues. Trimming removed 6 bases at V and 7 bases at J, with 15 bases between. The CDR3 DNA reads as TGTGCCAGCAGCCCTCTCGGAGTTGGTGGCTACACCTTC. Residues: CASSPLGVGGYTF.

The rearrangement joins TRBV7-3 to TRBJ2-3; TRBD2 agrees at 9 bases. This CDR3 has 16 amino acids. From germline, CDR1 is SGHTA and CDR2 FQGTGA. Losses at the gene ends were 5 bases for V and 3 bases for J; bases not matched to a gene: 9. The CDR3 bases are TGTGCCAGCAGCCCGCAGGGCGGGGGGGTAACAGATACGCAGTATTTT. As protein: CASSPQGGGVTDTQYF.

The chain links TRBV11-2 to TRBJ2-4, with 8 bases matching TRBD1. J gave up 7 bases and V 5 bases, and 13 bases lay outside the gene matches. CDR1 and CDR2 from the germline V gene are SGHAT and FQNNGV. CDR3 length equals 16 residues. The CDR3 is CASSLQGAPGWNIQYF. CDR3 nucleotides: TGTGCCAGCAGCCTCCAGGGGGCGCCGGGGTGGAACATTCAGTACTTC.

The V gene is TRBV13, the J gene TRBJ2-2; 7 positions agree with TRBD1. Looked up from germline, CDR1 is PRHDT and CDR2 is FYEKMQ (reference sequence). V shed 5 bases, J shed 7 bases, and the junction held 10 bases outside the gene matches. This CDR3 has 15 residues. The CDR3 loop is CASSPQGQLNGELFF. For the CDR3, the DNA is TGTGCCAGCAGCCCGCAGGGACAGCTAAACGGGGAGCTGTTTTTT. Complete variable domain (other parts from reference TRBV13 and TRBJ2-2): AAGVIQSPRHLIKEKRETATLKCYPIPRHDTVYWYQQGPGQDPQFLISFYEKMQSDKGSIPDRFSAQQFSDYHSELNMSSLELGDSALYFCASSPQGQLNGELFFGEGSRLTVL.